What follows is one T cell receptor beta chain and its context. The antigen is not known. PCR used 60 Vbeta primers and 13 Jbeta primers. How the authors handled the data: Later reanalysis found around 74 million unique TCR beta chains, 10 million to 14 million of them shared. Using immunoSEQ multiplex PCR, the repertoire was profiled, and TCRdb retains in-frame clones only, with some absent. The V and J calls and clone size are taken from that table; D and trimming were inferred from the DNA. The repertoire holds roughly 20,000 clones, with approximately 84% as singletons. Trimming removed 1 base from V and 0 bases from J, with 7 bases in between. Per germline, CDR1 SGHTA and CDR2 FQGNSA. The CDR3 contains 16 residues. These data are taken from a study of cytomegalovirus exposure and HLA in healthy donors. Overall study findings and caveats: A later analysis reported that several of the most significant clusters appeared to be linked to common viral pathogens, among them Epstein-Barr virus. Later analysis showed TCR association rates varying by HLA locus, highest for DRB1 and lowest for HLA-C.

Material: PBMCs. The TCR sequence derives from a human donor in good health. The chain has TRBV7-2 and TRBJ2-6; no reliable D call. Here the CDR3 DNA reads TGTGCCAGCAGCTTAGGATTACACTCTGGGGCCAACGTCCTGACTTTC. This gives the protein CASSLGLHSGANVLTF. The full variable domain, with the rest looked up from reference TRBV7-2 and TRBJ2-6, is GAGVSQSPSNKVTEKGKDVELRCDPISGHTALYWYRQSLGQGLEFLIYFQGNSAPDKSGLPSDRFSAERTGGSVSTLTIQRTQQEDSAVYLCASSLGLHSGANVLTFGAGSRLTVL.